Presented here are 20 T cell receptor beta chains from one specimen sequenced in a study of monozygotic twins with inflammatory bowel disease (dated by TCRdb to 2018 to 2020). Library construction relied on 5' RACE. Sequenced on an Illumina HiSeq 2500. Each CDR3 protein sequence appears as one entry after TCRdb reprocessed the reads, and no DNA is included. The sample's records list about 99,000 distinct CDR3 sequences. The top ten clones comprise roughly 1.9% of the sample. Sequencing used blood. All receptors derive from a human donor with ulcerative colitis or Crohn's disease, or a healthy co-twin of an affected twin (not recorded which).

V usage is TRBV7-3 and J usage is TRBJ2-3; TCRdb designates TRBD2, a call that cannot be tested without DNA. CDR3 size: 15 residues. CDR1 and CDR2 from the germline V gene are SGHTA and FQGTGA. CDR3 residues: CASSSSGGPTDTQYF.

The chain has TRBV30 and TRBJ2-1; TCRdb proposes TRBD1, but this gene call is untestable without DNA. CDR1 is GTSNPN and CDR2 is SVGIG in the germline V gene (reference sequence). The CDR3 runs 18 residues. The CDR3 sequence: CAWSDPQRSPSSYNEQFF.

V usage is TRBV9 and J usage is TRBJ2-7; the TCRdb D gene call, TRBD1, has no DNA to confirm it. The germline gives CDR1 SGDLS, CDR2 YYNGEE. The CDR3 is made up of 14 amino acids. The CDR3 protein is CASSAGQGPYEQYF.

The chain employs TRBV5-6 and TRBJ2-1; no DNA is available, so the TRBD2 call from TCRdb remains unchecked. This CDR3 has 15 residues. CDR1 is SGHDT, CDR2 YYEEEE, per germline. The CDR3 region is CASSLGDYLIREQFF.

This chain joins TRBV21-1 and TRBJ2-7; TCRdb calls TRBD1, which cannot be checked without DNA. TRBV21-1 is a listed pseudogene. The CDR3 runs to 15 residues. This CDR3 reads CASSTNGASFREQYF.

The V gene is TRBV19, the J gene TRBJ1-2. This CDR3 spans 13 amino acids. From germline, CDR1 is LNHDA and CDR2 SQIVND (reference sequence). The CDR3 loop reads CASSLDLNYGYTF.

The chain employs TRBV4-2 and TRBJ2-2; TCRdb's assignment of TRBD1 cannot be checked, as there is no DNA. The CDR3 length is 15 residues. CDR1 and CDR2 from the germline V gene are LGHNA and YNFKEQ. The CDR3 region is CASSPGQGNTGELFF.

V usage is TRBV5-1 and J usage is TRBJ2-7. Germline-derived CDR1 and CDR2 are SGHRS and YFSETQ. The CDR3 is 16 amino acids. The CDR3 region is CASSSSRKGPPYEQYF.

The rearrangement links TRBV6-2 or TRBV6-3 to TRBJ2-3; without DNA, the TCRdb call of TRBD2 cannot be checked. The CDR3 spans 14 residues. Looked up from germline, CDR1 is MNHEY and CDR2 is SVGEGT. CDR3 residues: CASNPGGLVGTQYF.

The J gene is TRBJ1-6, the V gene TRBV28. CDR1 and CDR2 (germline): MDHEN, SYDVKM. The CDR3 loop spans 13 amino acids. CDR3 protein: CASSPTVVEPLHF.

The V and J genes are TRBV4-3 and TRBJ2-7; the D call from TCRdb, TRBD1, cannot be confirmed without DNA. CDR3 length equals 14 residues. Per the germline V gene, CDR1 is LGHNA and CDR2 is YSLEER. The CDR3 loop is CASSQPGQVYEQYF.

The V and J genes are TRBV29-1 and TRBJ2-2; TCRdb proposes TRBD1, but this gene call is untestable without DNA. CDR3 size: 16 residues. The V gene's germline CDR1 is SQVTM and CDR2 ANQGSEA. CDR3 sequence reads: CSAGTGAASNTGELFF.

This chain connects TRBV20-1 to TRBJ2-2; the TRBD2 assignment by TCRdb is unverifiable without DNA. CDR3 length equals 16 residues. Germline loops: CDR1 DFQATT, CDR2 SNEGSKA (reference sequence). CDR3 amino acids: CSASFGGRASPGELFF.

The chain employs TRBV20-1 and TRBJ2-7; the D gene TCRdb calls, TRBD1, cannot be checked with no DNA. The length of the CDR3 is 13 residues. The germline CDR1 and CDR2 sequences are DFQATT and SNEGSKA (reference sequence). CDR3 region: CSARGGQSYEQYF.

J is TRBJ2-1 and V is TRBV18; TCRdb lists TRBD2, though no DNA is available to test this call. Germline V CDR1 and CDR2: KGHSH, LQKENI. The CDR3 length is 17 residues. The CDR3: CASSPPLLAGSYNEQFF.

The chain uses TRBV29-1 and TRBJ2-1; TCRdb outputs TRBD2, but without DNA this stays unchecked. The CDR3 is 14 amino acids. The germline V gene has CDR1 SQVTM and CDR2 ANQGSEA. Here the CDR3 reads CSVVRRNSYNEQFF.

The CDR3 protein is CASSQVRSKYGYTF. The gene calls are TRBV4-3 and TRBJ1-2. This CDR3 comprises 14 residues. Looked up from germline, CDR1 is LGHNA and CDR2 is YSLEER.

The genes are TRBV28 and TRBJ1-5; no DNA is available, so the TRBD1 call from TCRdb remains unchecked. Germline CDR1 MDHEN, CDR2 SYDVKM. This CDR3 has 15 residues. CDR3 protein: CASSSPGISNQPQHF. Using reference TRBV28 and TRBJ1-5 for the parts outside the CDR3, the full variable domain is DVKVTQSSRYLVKRTGEKVFLECVQDMDHENMFWYRQDPGLGLRLIYFSYDVKMKEKGDIPEGYSVSREKKERFSLILESASTNQTSMYLCASSSPGISNQPQHFGDGTRLSIL.

This chain uses TRBV10-3 with TRBJ2-7; checking the TCRdb D call of TRBD2 is not possible without DNA. The germline CDR1 and CDR2 sequences are ENHRY and SYGVKD. This CDR3 has 19 residues. The CDR3 spells CAISESWGLAGGTDYEQYF.

The CDR3 region is CATSDWIGNNEQFF. The V gene is TRBV24-1, the J gene TRBJ2-1. CDR3 size: 14 residues. CDR1 KGHDR and CDR2 SFDVKD come from the germline V gene.